This T cell receptor (beta chain) came from a study of blood T cell repertoires in COVID-19. Study information: There were acute and convalescent COVID-19 samples, and they came from the United States, Italy and Spain. T cells, B-cell-depleted T cells, or PBMCs provided the cDNA or gDNA that served as material.

Germline values: CDR1 MNHEY, CDR2 SMNVEV (reference sequence). V was clipped by 3 bases and J by 1 base, with 10 bases between them. This CDR3 is built from 15 residues. Source study methods: Reference gene primer amplification gave estimated nucleated cell counts. The protocol was immunoSEQ multiplex PCR, while the TCRdb copy is restricted to in-frame clones and leaves out a portion. That table is the source of V, J and clone size, and D and trimming were worked out from the DNA. The table has tens of thousands of clones, roughly 88% seen once; the top ten hold 7% to 8.5%. The sequenced sample consisted of peripheral blood. The chain carries TRBV27 and TRBJ1-5; D may be TRBD1 (5 bases). The TCR comes from a woman between 65 and 79 years old with acute or convalescent COVID-19. CDR3 in DNA: TGTGCCAGCAGTTTGTGGCAGGGAAGCAATCAGCCCCAGCATTTT. Translation gives CASSLWQGSNQPQHF.